The entry below gives a single TCR beta chain sequence along with its context. Its matching antigen is unknown. A much larger clone lies one base from this, so it may be a read error. This sample was taken from a study of T cell repertoires in cytomegalovirus infection. General study results and limits: HLA-C-restricted CMV-specific TCR beta clonotypes prevailed in the ex vivo response.

A single record per CDR3 protein comes from TCRdb applying MiXCR to the reads. The sample consists of about 400,000 distinct CDR3 sequences, roughly 18% of them appearing once. CDR3 size: 13 residues. Trimming took off 4 bases at V and 6 bases at J, with 10 bases between the two ends. Germline values: CDR1 SGHTA, CDR2 FQGTGA. The clonotype was recovered from a human donor in good health (CMV status not recorded). Some clones in this sample may be carry-over from other donors' samples. This chain links TRBV7-3 with TRBJ2-1; D not resolved. The sequencing input was PBMCs. CDR3 sequence reads: CASSSARLNEQFF. The CDR3 bases are TGTGCCAGCAGCTCGGCTAGACTCAATGAGCAGTTCTTC.